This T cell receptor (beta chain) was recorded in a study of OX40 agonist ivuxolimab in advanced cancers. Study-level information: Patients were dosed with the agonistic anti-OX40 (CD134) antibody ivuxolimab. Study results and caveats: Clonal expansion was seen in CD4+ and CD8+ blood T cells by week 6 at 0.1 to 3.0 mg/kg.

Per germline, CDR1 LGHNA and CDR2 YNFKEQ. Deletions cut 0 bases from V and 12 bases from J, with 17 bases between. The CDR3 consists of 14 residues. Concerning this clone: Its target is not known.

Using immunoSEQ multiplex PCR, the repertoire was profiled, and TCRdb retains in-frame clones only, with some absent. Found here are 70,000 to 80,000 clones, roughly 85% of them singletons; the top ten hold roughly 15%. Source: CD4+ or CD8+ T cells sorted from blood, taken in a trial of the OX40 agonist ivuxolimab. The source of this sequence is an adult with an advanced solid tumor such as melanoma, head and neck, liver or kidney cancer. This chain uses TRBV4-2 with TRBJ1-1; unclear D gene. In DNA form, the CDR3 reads TGTGCCAGCAGCCAAGAATCCCTAAGCCGTACGTCTTTCTTT. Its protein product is CASSQESLSRTSFF.